Listed below are T cell receptor beta chains from one sample, sequenced in a study of blood T cell repertoires in COVID-19. TCRdb's table, derived via immunoSEQ multiplex PCR, lists solely in-frame clones and lacks some. The data show roughly 66,000 clones, roughly nine tenths seen once. Source material: peripheral blood. The source is a human donor in a cohort sampled during active COVID-19. Each CDR3 is given with its conserved first and last residue. A D gene is named only where the DNA matches it firmly. The listing skips clone size in some rows; elsewhere it reads once, few, many or a size class.

V	size	D	J	DNA	CDR3
TRBV6-5	NA	NA	TRBJ1-2	TGTGCCAGCAGTTTCGAGGGTATCTATGGCTACACCTTC	CASSFEGIYGYTF
TRBV28	NA	TRBD1	TRBJ2-1	TGTGCCAGCGGAACAGGGGGTCTGGGGAATGAGCAGTTCTTC	CASGTGGLGNEQFF
TRBV19	NA	TRBD1	TRBJ1-5	TGTGCCAGTAGAATGTTGTCCAGGGGGCGGGTTCAGCCCCAGCATTTT	CASRMLSRGRVQPQHF
TRBV13	NA	NA	TRBJ2-5	TGTGCCAGCAGCTTAGAAGGGGTTCGAGAGACCCAGTACTTC	CASSLEGVRETQYF
TRBV6-1	NA	NA	TRBJ1-5	TGTGCCAGCAGTGAATATCCCCGACAGGGCAATCAGCCCCAGCATTTT	CASSEYPRQGNQPQHF
TRBV7-9	NA	NA	TRBJ2-7	TGTGCCAGCAGCTCCACAGATAACGAGCAGTACTTC	CASSSTDNEQYF
TRBV19	NA	TRBD2	TRBJ2-7	TGTGCCAGTAGTGGTGGACTAGCGGGGACTTACGAGCAGTACTTC	CASSGGLAGTYEQYF
TRBV19	NA	TRBD2	TRBJ2-1	TGTGCCAGTAGTATAGGGACGGGACTAGCGCTCTACAATGAGCAGTTCTTC	CASSIGTGLALYNEQFF
TRBV24-1	few	TRBD1	TRBJ1-3	TGTGCTACATTACAGGGGGCGAACTCTGGAAACACCATATATTTT	CATLQGANSGNTIYF
TRBV12-2	NA	NA	TRBJ2-5	TGTGCAAGTCGCTCTGGAGGCGGGGGAGAGACCCAGTACTTC	CASRSGGGGETQYF
TRBV5-1	NA	NA	TRBJ1-3	TGCGCCAGCACCCAGGGGACGGAAAGAAACACCATATATTTT	CASTQGTERNTIYF
TRBV5-1	NA	TRBD2	TRBJ2-3	TGCGCCAGCAGCTCCAGTCGGACTAGCGGTAGCACAGATACGCAGTATTTT	CASSSSRTSGSTDTQYF
TRBV24-1	NA	TRBD1	TRBJ2-1	TGTGCCACCAGTGATTCGGGCCGGACAGGGCCTTACAATGAGCAGTTCTTC	CATSDSGRTGPYNEQFF
TRBV3-1/TRBV3-2	few	NA	TRBJ2-7	TGTGCCAGCAGCCGAGGCAGGGGCGAGCAGTACTTC	CASSRGRGEQYF
TRBV7-2	NA	TRBD1	TRBJ1-6	TGTGCCAGCAGCTTAGCCGGACAGGGGAGGTTGGATTCACCCCTCCACTTT	CASSLAGQGRLDSPLHF
TRBV7-2	NA	TRBD2	TRBJ2-3	TGTGCCAGCAAGAGCGGGGGGGCCTCCACAGATACGCAGTATTTT	CASKSGGASTDTQYF
TRBV7-2	NA	NA	TRBJ2-7	TGTGCCAGCAGCTTAAACAGCCGGAGGTACGAGCAGTACTTC	CASSLNSRRYEQYF
TRBV6-5	NA	NA	TRBJ1-3	TGTGCCAGCAGATATACAGGGTACGGAAACACCATATATTTT	CASRYTGYGNTIYF
TRBV5-6	NA	NA	TRBJ2-1	TGTGCCAGCAGCTTGGTGGGCGTCAATGAGCAGTTCTTC	CASSLVGVNEQFF
TRBV5-1	NA	NA	TRBJ2-3	TGCGCCAGCAGCTTGGAAGCGGAGGGAAGCACAGATACGCAGTATTTT	CASSLEAEGSTDTQYF
TRBV19	NA	NA	TRBJ1-2	TGTGCCAGTAGTCCCCGTTATCTGATCGTTAGCTATGGCTACACCTTC	CASSPRYLIVSYGYTF
TRBV5-1	NA	NA	TRBJ2-3	TGCGCCAGCGCCCCTAGCAGTTTAGCAGATACGCAGTATTTT	CASAPSSLADTQYF
TRBV7-8	NA	NA	TRBJ1-6	TGTGCCAGCAGCTCCCCCCCTGCACCCCTCCACTTT	CASSSPPAPLHF
TRBV29-1	NA	NA	TRBJ1-2	TGCAGCGTGGAGAGGAACAGGGAGGGTGCCGGCTACACCTTC	CSVERNREGAGYTF
TRBV5-4	NA	NA	TRBJ1-1	TGTGCCAGCAGCTTGGTGGGGCTGGACACTGAAGCTTTCTTT	CASSLVGLDTEAFF
TRBV7-7	NA	TRBD2	TRBJ2-5	TGTGCTAGCAGCACTCAGGGACTAGCGTCGGGGGAGACCCAGTACTTC	CASSTQGLASGETQYF
TRBV18	NA	NA	TRBJ2-1	TGTGCCAGCTCACATCTAGCCCCCCATGAGCAGTTCTTC	CASSHLAPHEQFF
TRBV28	NA	TRBD2	TRBJ2-5	TGTGCCAGCAGTATGTCGGGGACTAGCGGGAGGTTTCGCGAGACCCAGTACTTC	CASSMSGTSGRFRETQYF
TRBV5-5	NA	TRBD2	TRBJ2-1	TGTGCCAGCAGCTTCCTAGCGGGAGACTACAATGAGCAGTTCTTC	CASSFLAGDYNEQFF
TRBV2	NA	NA	TRBJ2-7	TGTGCCAGTCTTCAGGGGTCCTACGAGCAGTACTTC	CASLQGSYEQYF
TRBV13	NA	NA	TRBJ1-6	TGTGCCAGCAGCCGGAGATGGGGCAGGATCTATAATTCACCCCTCCACTTT	CASSRRWGRIYNSPLHF
TRBV5-5	NA	TRBD1	TRBJ2-1	TGTGCCAGCAGCTTGGGGGCCGGGACAGGGAGTAATGAGCAGTTCTTC	CASSLGAGTGSNEQFF
TRBV20-1	NA	NA	TRBJ1-1	TGCAGTGCTAGTCGGCAGGGGATGCCTGAAGCTTTCTTT	CSASRQGMPEAFF
TRBV27	NA	NA	TRBJ2-7	TGTGCCAGCAGTTTAAGATCGGGGAAACCCTACGAGCAGTACTTC	CASSLRSGKPYEQYF
TRBV6-5	once	NA	TRBJ1-5	TGTGCCAGCAGAAAGACAGGTCCCAATCAGCCCCAGCATTTT	CASRKTGPNQPQHF
TRBV28	NA	TRBD2	TRBJ2-5	TGTGCCAGCAGTACCCCAGCGGGGGCGGAAGAGACCCAGTACTTC	CASSTPAGAEETQYF
TRBV6-2/TRBV6-3	NA	TRBD2	TRBJ2-3	TGTGCCAGCAGTTACCTGGGACTAGCGGGAGATACGCAGTATTTT	CASSYLGLAGDTQYF
TRBV2	NA	TRBD1	TRBJ1-5	TGTGCCAGCAGGGGGACAGCTTATAGCAATCAGCCCCAGCATTTT	CASRGTAYSNQPQHF
TRBV2	NA	NA	TRBJ1-4	TGTGCCAGCAGTGAAGCGGGCCAGGTCGGAGGAAAACTGTTTTTT	CASSEAGQVGGKLFF
TRBV18	NA	TRBD2	TRBJ2-1	TGTGCCAGCTCGCCGACTAGCGGGAAAGGTAATGAGCAGTTCTTC	CASSPTSGKGNEQFF